The TCR beta chain described here comes from a study of cytomegalovirus exposure and HLA in healthy donors (dated by TCRdb to about 2017). Regarding the complete study: In an earlier analysis of roughly 590 of the donors, 276 Gb of sequence data and 120 million or so unique TCR beta sequences from about 190 million T cells were reported. An early release that covered 640 HLA-typed donors contained approximately 320 gigabases of sequencing data and about 84 million unique TCR sequences. Among the roughly 410 genotyped donors, around 81% belonged to the genetic ancestry cluster associated with self-reported Caucasian donors. The aim of the study was to test whether cataloging public T cell receptors could identify signatures of past pathogen exposure. Using immunosequencing, the study profiled T cell repertoires from 666 subjects and related those repertoires to cytomegalovirus serostatus. In addition to the first cohort of roughly 700 subjects, a separate validation cohort of 120 different subjects was used. To predict cytomegalovirus infection status, the study brought together high-throughput TCR immunosequencing, statistical association of individual TCRs with disease status, and machine learning. To study patterns of TCR occurrence, a later analysis re-analyzed previously published TCR beta repertoires from 700 or so donors and added high-resolution HLA genotyping. Rather than drawing on any new phenotypic data, the later analysis identified candidate immune exposures from TCR beta sequences and the way those sequences occurred across donors. An earlier analysis of 450 to 750 of the donors used high-throughput TCR beta sequencing to judge whether each TCR beta V gene segment behaved as functional or pseudogenic. Alongside the repertoire data, information on donor age, sex, ethnicity and CMV serostatus was compiled. A later genetic analysis used genome-wide SNP genotypes for about 55% of the 666 donors, treating that subset as a discovery cohort. All discovery cohort repertoires had been generated on a single sequencing platform. Class I and class II HLA loci were covered by the typing at four-digit resolution. The number of typed donors differed by locus: about 620-640 for A, B, C, DRB1 and DQB1; 500 to 550 for DQA1; fewer than 610 for DPA1; and roughly 450 for DPB1. Roughly 5 DR-DQ haplotypes were handled as single units for association and clustering, since linkage in the cohort was strong. Among a few hundred genotyped donors of the cohort, an average of about 240,000 unique TCR beta nucleotide sequences were sequenced per donor, approximately 20% of them non-productive. General conclusions and limits of the study: In a later analysis, the rate of TCR association differed among HLA loci, with DRB1 alleles having the most associated TCRs and HLA-C alleles having the fewest. Because some donors lacked HLA typing at each locus, the association tests relied only on the typed subset. A later genetic analysis associated a missense DCLRE1C variant with V-gene and J-gene trimming of TCR beta chains, and an independent cohort replicated the association. The earlier analysis of about 600 of the donors excluded some 16 rarely observed V segments, including chromosome 9 orphons, because counts were too low. Specific HLA alleles were associated with 16,951 TCR beta sequences at a false discovery rate of 0.05 in a later analysis. Several of the top co-occurrence clusters appeared to be linked to parvovirus B19, influenza, CMV and Epstein-Barr virus, according to a later analysis. Most CMV-associated TCR beta chains appeared to be HLA-restricted in a later analysis, and the HLA associations seemed to be driven largely by CMV exposure. Compared with equally common non-associated chains, HLA-associated TCR beta chains in a later analysis were more clonally expanded and had lower generation probabilities. Most TCR sequences were seen in very few donors, while some public TCRs were found in many individuals. A total of around 150 TCR beta chains were listed by the study as associated with cytomegalovirus. Some IMGT-functional V segments, including TRBV6-2 and TRBV6-3, could not be distinguished by the 87-base-pair reads and were therefore excluded. Strong co-occurrence of HLA alleles, especially DR and DQ, made assigning TCR associations to individual alleles difficult. The authors suggested that the approach could potentially be generalized to other disease states and immunological phenotypes. This cohort had only TCR beta chains sequenced, and the lack of alpha or paired-chain data limited which features could be detected. An earlier analysis of approximately 590 of the donors showed that most TCR beta V segments appeared in productive rearrangements either about 90% or about 30% of the time, which broadly matched IMGT annotations. A further reported finding was that TCR beta sequences accurately predicted the HLA-A and HLA-B alleles for most subjects in the first cohort. A later genetic analysis reported fewer N-insertions in productive TCRs among donors in an Asian-associated ancestry cluster than the approximately 670-donor mean. Presence/absence analyses assumed roughly uniform sequencing depth across donors, an assumption that may not hold. Correlated functional status among segregating V segments might be attributable to linkage disequilibrium, but an unknown experimental factor could not be ruled out. The only immune exposure information available for the cohort was CMV serostatus. In vitro tests confirmed that a few of the cytomegalovirus-associated TCR beta chains recognize cytomegalovirus antigens. In both the original and validation cohorts, the classifier was reported to diagnose cytomegalovirus status with high specificity and sensitivity. A group of highly shared sequence variants was considered likely to be a technical artifact of the sequencing pipeline.

CDR1 and CDR2, looked up from the germline V gene, are SGDLS and YYNGEE. V is pared back by 0 bases and J by 2 bases, with 9 bases lying between the germline termini. The CDR3 covers 14 residues, taking in both the cysteine and the phenylalanine. Just CDR3 DNA is preserved here, 42 bases in frame from base 1. The cohort consisted of 600 to 750 healthy bone marrow donors. At the time of sampling, all cohort members were nominally healthy, though unrecorded immune exposures were likely present. The donor was CMV seropositive and belonged to the group of 250 to 350 seropositive cohort members. Every donor gave a peripheral blood sample, and the peripheral blood mononuclear cells from that sample were used for TCR beta sequencing. Genomic DNA extraction from the blood cell samples was performed with the Qiagen DNeasy Blood Extraction Kit. Points on this clone: What this receptor recognizes is not known. Base qualities are not recorded, but no much larger clone differs from it by a single base.

To prepare the library, the immunoSEQ multiplex PCR assay was applied. For the multiplex PCR, a mixture combining 60 forward primers for TCR Vbeta segments and 13 reverse primers for TCR Jbeta segments was used. Amplification of the CDR3 region of rearranged TCR beta genes was performed with a multiplex PCR assay on genomic DNA. The Illumina HiSeq System was used to sequence the amplified TCR beta libraries as 87-base-pair reads. The paper's data handling went like this. A later analysis counted approximately 76 million unique TCR beta chains across the 700 or so repertoires, and 10 million to 12 million of these chains were shared by at least two donors. A nearest-neighbor algorithm error-corrected the raw reads and collapsed the reads into unique sequences, merging closely related sequences to remove PCR and sequencing errors. CDR3 sequences were aligned to IMGT reference sequences to assign V, D and J gene segments. For a sequence to be retained, a match of at least six nucleotides to both a V gene segment and a J gene segment was required. Rearrangements were classified as productive when the CDR3 lacked stop codons and remained in frame with V and J, and all other rearrangements were classified as non-productive. CDR3 was defined by IMGT convention, running from the second conserved V-encoded cysteine to the conserved J-encoded phenylalanine. The earlier analysis of 587 of the donors excluded sequences that lacked an unambiguous match to a single V gene segment. In an earlier analysis of roughly 500 of the donors, V segments were called functional above 56.7% productive rearrangements and were called segregating when the between-donor standard deviation exceeded 5%. A statistical classification framework was built to diagnose cytomegalovirus status from the catalog of TCR beta chain sequences. In a later analysis, TCR nucleotide sequences were compared against IMGT/GENE-DB human TR gene sequences so that V and J genes could be assigned. The TCRdist pipeline was used in a later analysis to assign CDR3 sequences and most-parsimonious VDJ recombination scenarios. In a later analysis, every TCR beta chain was defined by the combination of its CDR3 amino acid sequence and its V-gene family, and reads without a unique V-gene family were dropped. To address suspected cross-contamination and a sequencing artifact, a later analysis removed roughly 580 highly shared, low-generation-probability nucleotide sequences. In a later analysis, a clonal expansion index for each public chain was calculated from normalized within-repertoire ranks of inferred template counts. In a later analysis, generation probabilities were computed using a VDJ recombination model fitted to out-of-frame rearrangements, and the results were checked against IGoR. Hypergeometric tests were used in a later analysis to score TCR-TCR, TCR-HLA and TCR-CMV co-occurrence, with a repertoire-size bias correction applied to the TCR pairs. To estimate false discovery rates, a later analysis permuted the HLA or CMV assignments 20 times. In a later analysis, co-occurring TCRs were grouped using DBSCAN, and TCRdist sequence similarity was added for clustering within HLA-allele-positive subsets. Repertoires with fewer than 30,000 or more than 120,000 public chains were left out of co-occurrence clustering, as were five repertoires with anomalous nucleotide sharing. Entries here come from immuneACCESS through TCRdb and include only in-frame sequences with V and J called. Some clones fail to appear in such tables; in the studies checked, an unresolved V gene covers under half of the shortfall, and the cause of the remainder is unknown. D and trimming were read from the DNA, whereas the V and J calls and clone size are those reported in that table. Across this sample there are about 190,000 clones, with roughly 77% seen only once. The ten largest clonotypes hold about 5% of the sample.

This TCR derives from a man in his thirties or forties in good health and CMV-seropositive. Sequencing was performed on PBMCs. The chain is encoded by TRBV9 joined to TRBJ2-7, with TRBD1 as a weak D call on 6 bases. The CDR3 corresponds to CASSVVGATYEQYF. The sequence in DNA is TGTGCCAGCAGCGTAGTGGGGGCTACCTACGAGCAGTACTTC.